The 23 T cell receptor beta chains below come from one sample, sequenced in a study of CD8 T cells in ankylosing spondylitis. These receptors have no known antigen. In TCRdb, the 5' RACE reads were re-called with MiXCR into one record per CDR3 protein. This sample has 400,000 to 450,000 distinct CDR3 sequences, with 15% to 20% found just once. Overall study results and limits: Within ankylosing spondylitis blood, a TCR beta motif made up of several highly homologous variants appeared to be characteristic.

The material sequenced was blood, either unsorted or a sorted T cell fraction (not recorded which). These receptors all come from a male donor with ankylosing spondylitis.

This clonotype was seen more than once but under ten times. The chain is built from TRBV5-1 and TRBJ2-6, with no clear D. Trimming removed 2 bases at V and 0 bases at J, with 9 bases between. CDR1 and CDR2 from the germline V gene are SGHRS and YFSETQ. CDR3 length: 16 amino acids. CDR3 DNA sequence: TGCGCCAGCAGCTTTGACTTAACCTCTGGGGCCAACGTCCTGACTTTC. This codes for CASSFDLTSGANVLTF.

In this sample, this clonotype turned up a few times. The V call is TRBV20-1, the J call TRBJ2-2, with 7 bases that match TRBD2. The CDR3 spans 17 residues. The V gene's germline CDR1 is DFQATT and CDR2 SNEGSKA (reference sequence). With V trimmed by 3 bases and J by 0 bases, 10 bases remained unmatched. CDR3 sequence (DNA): TGCAGTGCTAGGGTTAGCGGGCGTCCCTCGAACACCGGGGAGCTGTTTTTT. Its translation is CSARVSGRPSNTGELFF.

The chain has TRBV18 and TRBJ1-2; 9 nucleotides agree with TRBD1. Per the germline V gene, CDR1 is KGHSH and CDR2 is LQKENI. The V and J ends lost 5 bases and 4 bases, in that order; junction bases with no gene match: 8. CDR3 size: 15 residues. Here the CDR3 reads CASSSPGQGAYGYTF. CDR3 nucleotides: TGTGCCAGCTCATCCCCGGGACAGGGCGCCTATGGCTACACCTTC.

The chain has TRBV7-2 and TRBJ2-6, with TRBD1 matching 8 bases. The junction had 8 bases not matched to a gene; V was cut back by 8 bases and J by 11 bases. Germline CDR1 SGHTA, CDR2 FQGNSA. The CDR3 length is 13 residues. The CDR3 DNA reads TGTGCCAGCGGGGTGGGGACAGGCTACGTCCTGACTTTC. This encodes CASGVGTGYVLTF.

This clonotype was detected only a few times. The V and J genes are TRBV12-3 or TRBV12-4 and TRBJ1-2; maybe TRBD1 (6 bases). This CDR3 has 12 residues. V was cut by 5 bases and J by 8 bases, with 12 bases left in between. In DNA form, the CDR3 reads TGTGCCAGCAGTACAGGGTTTGTCGGCTACACCTTC. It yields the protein CASSTGFVGYTF.

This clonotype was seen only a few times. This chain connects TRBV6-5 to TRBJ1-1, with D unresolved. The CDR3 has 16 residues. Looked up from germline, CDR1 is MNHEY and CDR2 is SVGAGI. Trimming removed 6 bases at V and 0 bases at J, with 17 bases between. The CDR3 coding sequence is TGTGCCAGCAGATCTCTCGGTAAGCGCCTGAACACTGAAGCTTTCTTT. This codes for CASRSLGKRLNTEAFF.

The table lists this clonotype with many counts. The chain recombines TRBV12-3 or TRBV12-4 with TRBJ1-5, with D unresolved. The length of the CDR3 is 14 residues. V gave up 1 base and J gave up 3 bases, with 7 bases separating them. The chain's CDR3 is CASSLGDINQPQHF. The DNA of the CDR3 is TGTGCCAGCAGTTTAGGGGATATCAATCAGCCCCAGCATTTT.

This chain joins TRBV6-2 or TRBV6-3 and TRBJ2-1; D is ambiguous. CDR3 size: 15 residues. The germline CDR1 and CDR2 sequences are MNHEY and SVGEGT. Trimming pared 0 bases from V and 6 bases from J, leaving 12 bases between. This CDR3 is CASSYSVNGVNEQFF. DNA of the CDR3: TGTGCCAGCAGTTACTCGGTTAATGGCGTCAATGAGCAGTTCTTC.

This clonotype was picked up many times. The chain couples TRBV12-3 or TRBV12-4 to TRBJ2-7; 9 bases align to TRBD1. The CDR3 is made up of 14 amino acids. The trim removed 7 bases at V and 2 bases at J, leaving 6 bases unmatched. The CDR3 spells CASNPGTGPYEQYF. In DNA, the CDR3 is TGTGCCAGCAATCCCGGGACAGGGCCCTACGAGCAGTACTTC.

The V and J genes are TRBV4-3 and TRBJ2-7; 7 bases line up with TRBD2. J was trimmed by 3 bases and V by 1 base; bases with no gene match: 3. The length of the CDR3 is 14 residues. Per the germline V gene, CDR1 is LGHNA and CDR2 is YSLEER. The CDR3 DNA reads TGCGCCAGCAGCCAAGGGGGGAGGGTCTACGAGCAGTACTTC. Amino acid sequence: CASSQGGRVYEQYF.

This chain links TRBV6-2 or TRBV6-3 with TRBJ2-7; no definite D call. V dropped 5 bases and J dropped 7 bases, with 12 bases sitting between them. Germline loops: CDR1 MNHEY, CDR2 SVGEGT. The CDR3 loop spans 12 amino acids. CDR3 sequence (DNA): TGTGCCAGCAGTGGCAAAGCGCGGGAGCAGTACTTC. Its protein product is CASSGKAREQYF.

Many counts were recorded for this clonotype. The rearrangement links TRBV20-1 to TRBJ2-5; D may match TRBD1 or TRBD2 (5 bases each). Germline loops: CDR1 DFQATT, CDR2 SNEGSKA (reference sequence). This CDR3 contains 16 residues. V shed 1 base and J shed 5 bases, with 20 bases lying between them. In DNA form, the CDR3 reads TGCAGTGCTAGAGGCCCCCCGGGACGGAGTGTGGAGACCCAGTACTTC. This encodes CSARGPPGRSVETQYF.

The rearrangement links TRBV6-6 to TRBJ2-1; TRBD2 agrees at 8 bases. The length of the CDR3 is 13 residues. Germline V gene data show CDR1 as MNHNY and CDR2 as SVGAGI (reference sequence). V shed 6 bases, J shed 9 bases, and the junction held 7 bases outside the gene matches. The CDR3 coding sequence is TGTGCCAGCAGCCGGACCAGCGGGGGTGAGCAGTTCTTC. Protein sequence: CASSRTSGGEQFF.

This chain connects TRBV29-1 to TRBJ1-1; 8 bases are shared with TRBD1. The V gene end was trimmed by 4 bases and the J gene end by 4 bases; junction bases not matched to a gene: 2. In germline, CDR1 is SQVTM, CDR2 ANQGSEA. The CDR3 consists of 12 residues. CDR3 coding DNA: TGCAGCGTTGTACAGGGGGGCACTGAAGCTTTCTTT. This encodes CSVVQGGTEAFF. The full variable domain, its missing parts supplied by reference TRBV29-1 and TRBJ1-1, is SAVISQKPSRDICQRGTSLTIQCQVDSQVTMMFWYRQQPGQSLTLIATANQGSEATYESGFVIDKFPISRPNLTFSTLTVSNMSPEDSSIYLCSVVQGGTEAFFGQGTRLTVV.

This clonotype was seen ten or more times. The DNA for the CDR3 is TGCGCCAGCCGGGACAGGCAAGAGACCCAGTACTTC. Translation gives CASRDRQETQYF. The V gene is TRBV5-1, the J gene TRBJ2-5; 8 bases are a match to TRBD1. Germline V gives CDR1 SGHRS, CDR2 YFSETQ. Germline trimming cut 7 bases from V and 2 bases from J; bases unmatched to any gene: 1. The CDR3 contains 12 residues.

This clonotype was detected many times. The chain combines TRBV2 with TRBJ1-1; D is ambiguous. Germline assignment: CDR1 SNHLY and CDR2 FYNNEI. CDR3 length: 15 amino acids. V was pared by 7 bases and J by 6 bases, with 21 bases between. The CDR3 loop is CASTLMEQARAEAFF. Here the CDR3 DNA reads TGTGCCAGCACCCTTATGGAGCAGGCGAGGGCTGAAGCTTTCTTT.

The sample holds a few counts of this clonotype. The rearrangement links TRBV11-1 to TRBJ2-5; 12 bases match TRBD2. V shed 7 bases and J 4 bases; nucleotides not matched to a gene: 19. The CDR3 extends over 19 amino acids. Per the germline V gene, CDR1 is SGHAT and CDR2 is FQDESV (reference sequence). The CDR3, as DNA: TGTGCCAGCACCCCCCCGACCGGGCCCGGACTAGCGGGAACAGAGACCCAGTACTTC. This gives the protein CASTPPTGPGLAGTETQYF.

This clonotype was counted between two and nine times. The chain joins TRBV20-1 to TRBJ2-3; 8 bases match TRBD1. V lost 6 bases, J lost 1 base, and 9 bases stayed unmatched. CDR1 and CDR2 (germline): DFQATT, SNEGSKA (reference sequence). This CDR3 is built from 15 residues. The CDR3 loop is CSATSGGDRTDTQYF. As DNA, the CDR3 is TGCAGTGCCACGTCAGGGGGCGATCGCACAGATACGCAGTATTTT.

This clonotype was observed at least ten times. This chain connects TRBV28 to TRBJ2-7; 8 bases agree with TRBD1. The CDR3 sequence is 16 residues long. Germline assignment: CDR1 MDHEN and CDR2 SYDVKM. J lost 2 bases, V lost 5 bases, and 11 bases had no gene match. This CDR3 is CASSPPTGDITYEQYF. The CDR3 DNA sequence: TGTGCCAGCAGTCCCCCGACAGGGGACATCACCTACGAGCAGTACTTC.

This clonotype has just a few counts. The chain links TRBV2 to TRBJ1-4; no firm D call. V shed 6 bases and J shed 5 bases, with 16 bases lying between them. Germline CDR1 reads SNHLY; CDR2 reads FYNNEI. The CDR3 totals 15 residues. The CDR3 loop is CASRGPRLQNEKLFF. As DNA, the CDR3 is TGTGCCAGCAGGGGCCCAAGACTCCAGAATGAAAAACTGTTTTTT.

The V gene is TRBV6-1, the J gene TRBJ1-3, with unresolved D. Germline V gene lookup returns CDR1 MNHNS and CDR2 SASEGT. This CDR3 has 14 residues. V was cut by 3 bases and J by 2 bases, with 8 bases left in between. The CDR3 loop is CASSDFAPGNTIYF. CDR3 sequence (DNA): TGTGCCAGCAGTGATTTTGCACCTGGAAACACCATATATTTT.

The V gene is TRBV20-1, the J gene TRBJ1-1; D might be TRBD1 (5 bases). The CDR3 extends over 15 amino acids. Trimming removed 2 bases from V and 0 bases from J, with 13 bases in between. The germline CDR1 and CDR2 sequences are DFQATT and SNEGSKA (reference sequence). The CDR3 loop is CSARLAGTMNTEAFF. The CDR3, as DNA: TGCAGTGCTAGACTTGCTGGGACTATGAACACTGAAGCTTTCTTT.

The CDR3 loop is CASRGSGTGATGELFF. DNA for the CDR3: TGTGCCAGCAGGGGATCCGGGACAGGGGCCACCGGGGAGCTGTTTTTT. This chain joins TRBV12-3 or TRBV12-4 and TRBJ2-2; 10 bases match TRBD1. V was pared by 6 bases and J by 4 bases, with 8 bases of the junction left unmatched. The CDR3 runs to 16 residues.